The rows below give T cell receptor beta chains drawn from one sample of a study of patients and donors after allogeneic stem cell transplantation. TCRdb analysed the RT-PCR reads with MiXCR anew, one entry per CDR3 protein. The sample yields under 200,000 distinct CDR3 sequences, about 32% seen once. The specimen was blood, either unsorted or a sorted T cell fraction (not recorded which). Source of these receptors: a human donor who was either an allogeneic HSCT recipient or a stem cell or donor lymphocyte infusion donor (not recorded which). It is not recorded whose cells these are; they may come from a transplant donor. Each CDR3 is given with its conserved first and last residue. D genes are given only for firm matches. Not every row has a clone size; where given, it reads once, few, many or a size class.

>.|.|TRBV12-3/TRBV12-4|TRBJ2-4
CASSLGGGHIQYF
TGTGCCAGCAGCCTAGGAGGGGGGCACATTCAGTACTTC
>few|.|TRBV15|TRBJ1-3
CATSRGLTSGNTIYF
TGTGCCACCAGCAGAGGACTGACCTCTGGAAACACCATATATTTT
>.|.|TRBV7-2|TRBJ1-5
CASSLLGLHQPQHF
TGTGCCAGCAGCCTACTTGGACTCCATCAGCCCCAGCATTTT
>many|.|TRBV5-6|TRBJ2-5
CASSQRLQETQYF
TGTGCCAGCAGCCAACGGCTACAAGAGACCCAGTACTTC
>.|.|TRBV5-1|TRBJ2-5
CASSLLRSGNPTTQYF
TGCGCCAGCAGCTTGTTAAGGAGCGGCAATCCTACGACCCAGTACTTC
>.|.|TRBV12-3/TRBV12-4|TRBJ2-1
CASSFRDEQFF
TGTGCCAGCAGTTTCAGAGATGAGCAGTTCTTC
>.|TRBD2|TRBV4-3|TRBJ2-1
CASSQAPPSGRRNEQFF
TGCGCCAGCAGCCAAGCTCCTCCTAGCGGGAGAAGGAATGAGCAGTTCTTC
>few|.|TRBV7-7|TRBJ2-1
CASSLRRESYNEQFF
TGTGCTAGCAGCTTACGGCGCGAGTCCTACAATGAGCAGTTCTTC
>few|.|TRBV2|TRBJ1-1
CASSPAWGRPSEAFF
TGTGCCAGCAGCCCCGCCTGGGGCCGGCCGTCTGAAGCTTTCTTT
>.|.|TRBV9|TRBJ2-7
CASSVGRGPYEQYF
TGTGCCAGCAGCGTAGGGCGGGGGCCCTACGAGCAGTACTTC
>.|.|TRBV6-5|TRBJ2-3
CASSYNAIGEDTQYF
TGTGCCAGCAGTTATAATGCAATTGGGGAAGATACGCAGTATTTT
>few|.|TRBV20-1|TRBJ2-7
CSARRDSGSYLYEQYF
TGCAGTGCTAGGAGGGATAGCGGCAGCTACCTCTACGAGCAGTACTTC
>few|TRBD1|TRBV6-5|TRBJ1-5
CASGQGATSNQPQHF
TGTGCCAGCGGACAGGGGGCTACGAGCAATCAGCCCCAGCATTTT
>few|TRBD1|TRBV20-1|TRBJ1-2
CSARENRGSYGYTF
TGCAGTGCTAGGGAGAACAGGGGTAGCTATGGCTACACCTTC
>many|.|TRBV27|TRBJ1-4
CASSSLSRSRREKLFF
TGTGCCAGCAGTTCCCTGAGCAGATCTAGACGGGAAAAACTGTTTTTT
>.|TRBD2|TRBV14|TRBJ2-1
CASSQGRVAGSYNEQFF
TGTGCCAGCAGCCAAGGAAGGGTAGCGGGTTCCTACAATGAGCAGTTCTTC
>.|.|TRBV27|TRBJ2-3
CASSLDRPPGDTQYF
TGTGCCAGCAGTTTAGACAGACCCCCAGGGGATACGCAGTATTTT
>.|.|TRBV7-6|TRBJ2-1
CASSLTKDGYNEQFF
TGTGCCAGCAGCCTGACCAAAGACGGGTACAATGAGCAGTTCTTC
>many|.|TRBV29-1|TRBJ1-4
CSVRGLQGEATNEKLFF
TGCAGCGTGAGGGGCTTACAGGGAGAGGCAACTAATGAAAAACTGTTTTTT
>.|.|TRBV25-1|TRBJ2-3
CATTLHGSSTDTQYF
TGTGCCACCACGTTGCACGGATCCTCCACAGATACGCAGTATTTT
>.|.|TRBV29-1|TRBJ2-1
CSVRFPYNEQFF
TGCAGCGTTAGGTTCCCCTACAATGAGCAGTTCTTC
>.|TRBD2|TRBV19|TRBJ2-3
CASSMAGEGTDTQYF
TGTGCCAGTAGTATGGCGGGAGAGGGAACAGATACGCAGTATTTT
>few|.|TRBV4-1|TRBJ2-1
CASSPQPRNEQFF
TGCGCCAGCAGCCCGCAACCGAGGAATGAGCAGTTCTTC
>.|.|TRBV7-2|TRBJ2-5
CASSLFVEETQYF
TGTGCCAGCAGCTTATTCGTGGAAGAGACCCAGTACTTC
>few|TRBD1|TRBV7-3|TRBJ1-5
CASSRCTGDSYSNQPQHF
TGTGCCAGCAGCCGGTGCACAGGGGACAGTTATAGCAATCAGCCCCAGCATTTT
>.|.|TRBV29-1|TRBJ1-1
CSVSSGKAFF
TGCAGCGTTAGCTCGGGGAAAGCTTTCTTT
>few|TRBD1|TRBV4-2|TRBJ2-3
CASRQPGQGAGTQYF
TGTGCCAGCAGGCAACCGGGACAGGGGGCGGGTACGCAGTATTTT
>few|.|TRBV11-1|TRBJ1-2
CASSLAGKDGYTF
TGTGCCAGCAGCTTAGCGGGGAAAGATGGCTACACCTTC
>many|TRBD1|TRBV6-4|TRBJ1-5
CASSADGQGNQPQHF
TGTGCCAGCAGTGCCGATGGACAGGGGAATCAGCCCCAGCATTTT
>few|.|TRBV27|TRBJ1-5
CAAGGLPNLNQPQHF
TGTGCCGCGGGGGGACTTCCGAACCTCAATCAGCCCCAGCATTTT
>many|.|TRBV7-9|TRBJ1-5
CASSQMDQPQHF
TGTGCCAGCAGCCAAATGGATCAGCCCCAGCATTTT
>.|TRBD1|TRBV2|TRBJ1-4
CASRRTGDEKLFF
TGTGCCAGCAGGCGGACAGGGGATGAAAAACTGTTTTTT
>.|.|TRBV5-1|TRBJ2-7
CASSLSQASVGYEQYF
TGCGCCAGCAGCTTGTCGCAGGCATCTGTGGGCTACGAGCAGTACTTC
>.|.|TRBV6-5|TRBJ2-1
CASSYRAFVRNEQFF
TGTGCCAGCAGTTACCGAGCCTTTGTTCGCAATGAGCAGTTCTTC
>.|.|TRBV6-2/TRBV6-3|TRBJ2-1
CASSYSIYSYNEQFF
TGTGCCAGCAGTTACTCGATCTACAGTTACAATGAGCAGTTCTTC
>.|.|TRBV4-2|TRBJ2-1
CASSQELGEFNEQFF
TGTGCCAGCAGCCAAGAGCTGGGAGAATTCAATGAGCAGTTCTTC
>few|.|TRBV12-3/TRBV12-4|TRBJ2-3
CASRIIADTQYF
TGTGCCAGCAGGATCATCGCAGATACGCAGTATTTT
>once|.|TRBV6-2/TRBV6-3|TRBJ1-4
CASSYYPNEKLFF
TGTGCCAGCAGTTACTACCCTAATGAAAAACTGTTTTTT
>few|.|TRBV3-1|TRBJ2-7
CASSQEGRDEQYF
TGTGCCAGCAGCCAAGAGGGTAGGGATGAGCAGTACTTC
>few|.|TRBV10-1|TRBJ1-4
CASSPDGVKLFF
TGCGCCAGCAGTCCGGATGGGGTAAAACTGTTTTTT
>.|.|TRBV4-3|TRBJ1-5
CASSQDAKGNQPQHF
TGCGCCAGCAGCCAAGACGCAAAGGGCAATCAGCCCCAGCATTTT
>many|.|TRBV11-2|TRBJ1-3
CASSLGVSGNTIYF
TGTGCCAGCAGCTTAGGTGTCAGCGGGAACACCATATATTTT
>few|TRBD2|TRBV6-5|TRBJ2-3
CASSYRLAGGRKDTQYF
TGTGCCAGCAGTTACCGACTAGCGGGAGGGAGGAAAGATACGCAGTATTTT
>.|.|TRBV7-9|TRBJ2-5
CASSLIKGLEVTQYF
TGTGCCAGCAGCTTAATAAAGGGTTTAGAAGTGACCCAGTACTTC
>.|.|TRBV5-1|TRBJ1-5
CASSLESGRQPQHF
TGCGCCAGCAGCTTGGAGTCGGGAAGGCAGCCCCAGCATTTT
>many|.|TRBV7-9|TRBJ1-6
CASNKDGSSYNSPLHF
TGTGCCAGCAACAAGGACGGGAGCTCCTATAATTCACCCCTCCACTTT
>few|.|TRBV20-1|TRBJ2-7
CSAPFPPDEQYF
TGCAGTGCTCCTTTCCCCCCCGACGAGCAGTACTTC
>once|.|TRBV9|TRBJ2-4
CASSAQAGQGFDIQYF
TGTGCCAGCAGCGCCCAGGCAGGGCAGGGTTTTGACATTCAGTACTTC
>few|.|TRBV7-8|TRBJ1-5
CASSLVRQPRQNSNQPQHF
TGTGCCAGCAGCTTAGTACGCCAACCGCGGCAGAATAGCAATCAGCCCCAGCATTTT
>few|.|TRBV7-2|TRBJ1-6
CASSGGVWLPLHF
TGTGCCAGCAGCGGCGGGGTGTGGTTACCCCTCCACTTT